A selection of T cell receptor beta chains follows, all from one sample in a study of shared clonotypes between healthy human individuals. Assay used: immunoSEQ multiplex PCR; TCRdb lists only in-frame clones, some missing. Of under 350,000 clones listed, roughly 91% are singletons. The sequencing sample was made of memory CD8+ T cells sorted from blood. The receptors derive from a man aged 18 to 35 in good health. The CDR3 runs from the conserved cysteine through the conserved F or W. The D gene is left open where the match is weak. Size is omitted from some rows. Given values are once, few, many or a class for expanded clones.

DNA | CDR3 | size | V | D | J
TGTGCCAGCAGCTTTAAGGGGGCAGGCACCACAGATACGCAGTATTTT | CASSFKGAGTTDTQYF | NA | TRBV7-9 | TRBD1 | TRBJ2-3
TGTGCCAGCAGCGTAGGTCTAGGGAAGGAGTCACCCCTCCACTTT | CASSVGLGKESPLHF | NA | TRBV9 | NA | TRBJ1-6
TGTGCCAGCAGAAGGGCAGGGGGCGTCACAGATACGCAGTATTTT | CASRRAGGVTDTQYF | NA | TRBV27 | TRBD1 | TRBJ2-3
TGCGCCAGCAGCCAAGGAGGGGCCTACGAGCAGTACTTC | CASSQGGAYEQYF | NA | TRBV4-1 | NA | TRBJ2-7
TGTGCCAGCGGGTTTGGCGGGGGGACCTACAATGAGCAGTTCTTC | CASGFGGGTYNEQFF | few | TRBV6-1 | TRBD2 | TRBJ2-1
TGTGCCAGCAGCTTAGAAACAGGCTACGAGCTGTTTTTT | CASSLETGYELFF | NA | TRBV7-6 | NA | TRBJ2-2
TGTGCCAGCAGCTTATCCGCTAGCGGGAGCTACGAGCAGTACTTC | CASSLSASGSYEQYF | once | TRBV7-8 | TRBD2 | TRBJ2-7
TGTGCCAGCAGTCACGGTCGCACAGATACGCAGTATTTT | CASSHGRTDTQYF | NA | TRBV28 | NA | TRBJ2-3
TGTGCCAGCAGTCCTTTTGCGGGGTCCTACAATGAGCAGTTCTTC | CASSPFAGSYNEQFF | NA | TRBV6-5 | NA | TRBJ2-1
TGTGCCAGCAGTGTGGGGGCGTACACTGAAGCTTTCTTT | CASSVGAYTEAFF | NA | TRBV2 | NA | TRBJ1-1
TGTGCCAGAAGCCGCCCCGTGCGGGGAAGGGTCCACTTT | CARSRPVRGRVHF | NA | TRBV5-3 | NA | TRBJ1-6
TGTGCCAGCAGTGCGTTCGGGACACGGTACGACAATGAGCAGTTCTTC | CASSAFGTRYDNEQFF | NA | TRBV6-1 | NA | TRBJ2-1
TGCGCCAGCAGCCAAGCGGACAACTCCTACGAGCAGTACTTC | CASSQADNSYEQYF | NA | TRBV4-1 | NA | TRBJ2-7
TGTGCCAGCAGCCGGGGACTAGCTTACGAGCAGTACTTC | CASSRGLAYEQYF | NA | TRBV5-4 | TRBD2 | TRBJ2-7
TGTGCCAGCAGCCCATTCCGGGGAGAGGACACTGAAGCTTTCTTT | CASSPFRGEDTEAFF | NA | TRBV7-9 | NA | TRBJ1-1
TGTGCCATCAGTGTCGAGAATTGGAACACTGAAGCTTTCTTT | CAISVENWNTEAFF | NA | TRBV10-3 | NA | TRBJ1-1
TGTGCCAGCAGTGAACGTCTAACTTCGACAGCCTATACCAAAAACATTCAGTACTTC | CASSERLTSTAYTKNIQYF | NA | TRBV6-1 | NA | TRBJ2-4
TGTGCCAGCAGCCCACGGGGGGGCAGTAGGGAGACCCAGTACTTC | CASSPRGGSRETQYF | NA | TRBV5-4 | TRBD2 | TRBJ2-5
TGTGCCACTGAGGATTTCTATGGCTACACCTTC | CATEDFYGYTF | NA | TRBV7-9 | NA | TRBJ1-2
TGTGCCAGCAGCTCACGCCACACAGGGGACACTGAAGCTTTCTTT | CASSSRHTGDTEAFF | NA | TRBV11-3 | TRBD1 | TRBJ1-1
TGTGCCAGCACTCGTTCGAGGGCCCCCCAAGGGCCCCAGCATTTT | CASTRSRAPQGPQHF | NA | TRBV2 | NA | TRBJ1-5
TGCGCCAGCAGCCAAGACCGGGAAATTTTGACAGATACGCAGTATTTT | CASSQDREILTDTQYF | NA | TRBV4-3 | NA | TRBJ2-3
TGTGCCAGCAGCAATAGCGTATACCACGAGCAGTACTTC | CASSNSVYHEQYF | NA | TRBV27 | NA | TRBJ2-7
TGTGCCAGCAGCACGACAGGGGGCACGGGGGAGCAGTACTTC | CASSTTGGTGEQYF | NA | TRBV7-9 | TRBD1 | TRBJ2-7
TGTGCCAGCAGTTTGGGCGGGGTGCACGAGCAGTACTTC | CASSLGGVHEQYF | few | TRBV27 | NA | TRBJ2-7
TGCGCCAGCAGCCAAGATGATAGCAATCAGCCCCAGCATTTT | CASSQDDSNQPQHF | NA | TRBV4-3 | NA | TRBJ1-5
TGTGCCAGCGCCGGTACAAGTCCACCCCTCCACTTT | CASAGTSPPLHF | NA | TRBV27 | NA | TRBJ1-6
TGTGCCAGCAGCGTAGGACTTAGGGAGAGCGGGACAAACCAAGAGACTCAGTACTTC | CASSVGLRESGTNQETQYF | NA | TRBV9 | NA | TRBJ2-5
TGTGCCAGCAGCTTAGTCCCGGGTATCCGGGTTTCACCCCTCCACTTT | CASSLVPGIRVSPLHF | NA | TRBV7-2 | NA | TRBJ1-6
TGTGCCAGCAGCCCAGGGACCCGGAGGGAGACCCAGTACTTC | CASSPGTRRETQYF | NA | TRBV7-9 | NA | TRBJ2-5
TGCGCCAGCAGCCAAGTCCATTGGGACAGCAACGAGCAGTACTTC | CASSQVHWDSNEQYF | NA | TRBV4-1 | TRBD1 | TRBJ2-7
TGTGCCAGCAGTACGACAAGGACAGGGCTCGGGGGCTACACCTTC | CASSTTRTGLGGYTF | NA | TRBV27 | TRBD1 | TRBJ1-2
TGCAGCGTTCCGACAGGGTCGGGTGAGCAGTTCTTC | CSVPTGSGEQFF | NA | TRBV29-1 | TRBD1 | TRBJ2-1
TGCGCCAGCAGCCCGGACAGGGGTAATGAGCAGTTCTTC | CASSPDRGNEQFF | NA | TRBV4-1 | TRBD1 | TRBJ2-1
TGTGCCAGCAGCCCCCCCCACAGGGGATACACCGGGGAGCTGTTTTTT | CASSPPHRGYTGELFF | NA | TRBV7-6 | TRBD1 | TRBJ2-2
TGTGCCAGCAGCCCCGGCCGGGGCCACAATGAGCAGTTCTTC | CASSPGRGHNEQFF | NA | TRBV5-4 | NA | TRBJ2-1
TGTGCCAGCAGTCAAGTGGACAGGGACAACGAGCAGTACTTC | CASSQVDRDNEQYF | NA | TRBV28 | TRBD1 | TRBJ2-7
TGTGCCAGCAATCCGGGACGATCCTACGAGCAGTACTTC | CASNPGRSYEQYF | NA | TRBV2 | NA | TRBJ2-7
TGTGCCAGCAGCACCCTGGGACCCTACGAGCAGTACTTC | CASSTLGPYEQYF | NA | TRBV7-9 | NA | TRBJ2-7
TGTGCCAGCAGTTTAGGGGGGATGAGCTCCTACGAGCAGTACTTC | CASSLGGMSSYEQYF | NA | TRBV27 | NA | TRBJ2-7
TGTGCCAGCAGCCCTACAGAATCCTACGAGCAGTACTTC | CASSPTESYEQYF | NA | TRBV7-9 | NA | TRBJ2-7
TGCAGCGTTGGACGGGTGAACACTGAAGCTTTCTTT | CSVGRVNTEAFF | NA | TRBV29-1 | NA | TRBJ1-1
TGTGCCATCAGAGAACTAGCGGGAGGCAAAAATGAGCAGTTCTTC | CAIRELAGGKNEQFF | NA | TRBV10-3 | TRBD2 | TRBJ2-1
TGTGCCAGCAGCACCTTCGGACAGCTAACCTACGAGCAGTACTTC | CASSTFGQLTYEQYF | NA | TRBV5-4 | NA | TRBJ2-7
TGTGCCAGCAGTGCAGGGGGGAACTATGGCTACACCTTC | CASSAGGNYGYTF | NA | TRBV9 | TRBD1 | TRBJ1-2
TGCGCCAGCAGTCATAGCGGGGTTGCCTACGAGCAGTACTTC | CASSHSGVAYEQYF | NA | TRBV10-2 | TRBD2 | TRBJ2-7
TGTGCCAGCAGCCCTACGGGGGACGATCGAGCTTTCTTT | CASSPTGDDRAFF | NA | TRBV5-6 | NA | TRBJ1-1
TGTGCCAGCAGCGTAGGAGGGCCTAGCTCCTACGAGCAGTACTTC | CASSVGGPSSYEQYF | NA | TRBV9 | NA | TRBJ2-7
TGTGCCAGCAGCCCCCCAGCGGGAAGATACGAGCAGTACTTC | CASSPPAGRYEQYF | NA | TRBV7-9 | TRBD2 | TRBJ2-7